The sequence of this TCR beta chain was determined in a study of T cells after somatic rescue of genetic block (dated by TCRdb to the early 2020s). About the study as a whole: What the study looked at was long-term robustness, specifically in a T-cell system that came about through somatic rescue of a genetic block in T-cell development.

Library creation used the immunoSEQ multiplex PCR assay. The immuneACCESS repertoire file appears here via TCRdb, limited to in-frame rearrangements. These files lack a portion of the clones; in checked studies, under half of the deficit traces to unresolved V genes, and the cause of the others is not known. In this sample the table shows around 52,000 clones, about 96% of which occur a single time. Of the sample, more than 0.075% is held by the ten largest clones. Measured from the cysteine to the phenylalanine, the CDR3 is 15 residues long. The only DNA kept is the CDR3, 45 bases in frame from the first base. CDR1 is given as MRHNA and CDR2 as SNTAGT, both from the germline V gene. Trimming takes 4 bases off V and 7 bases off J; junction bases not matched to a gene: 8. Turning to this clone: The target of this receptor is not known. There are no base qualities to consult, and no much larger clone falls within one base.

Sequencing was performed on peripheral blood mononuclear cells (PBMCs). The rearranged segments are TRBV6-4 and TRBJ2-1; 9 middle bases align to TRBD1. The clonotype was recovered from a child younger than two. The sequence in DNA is TGTGCCAGCAGTGCGAGACAGGGGGAGGCAAATGAGCAGTTCTTC. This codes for CASSARQGEANEQFF.